These 9 T cell receptor beta chains came from one sample sequenced in a study of Ad26.COV2.S vaccination and SARS-CoV-2 variants. Sequencing was performed with immunoSEQ multiplex PCR; in TCRdb, only in-frame clones are kept and a portion is missing. The sample gives approximately 480,000 clones, around 88% of which show up once; about 13% is in the top ten. The treatment is: some 19 received Ad26.COV2.S at low or high dose, single or two shots; 5 received placebo; per-sample allocation not given. All samples were drawn on day 63, counting from the first vaccine or placebo injection. Sequences were derived from peripheral blood, sampled in a trial of Ad26.COV2.S vaccine versus placebo. The receptors originated from a person aged 18 to 59 who received the Ad26.COV2.S COVID-19 vaccine or a placebo.

The DNA for the CDR3 is TGTGCCAGCAGTTACTCGATTGGGGCCAACGTCCTGACTTTC. This translates into CASSYSIGANVLTF. The rearrangement links TRBV6-5 to TRBJ2-6; no firm D call. This CDR3 comprises 14 residues. Germline V CDR1 and CDR2: MNHEY, SVGAGI. V was clipped by 0 bases and J by 3 bases, with 3 bases between them.

The count of this clone is one. The chain joins TRBV4-1 to TRBJ2-1; weak D call: TRBD1 (5 bases). CDR1 is MGHRA, CDR2 YSYEKL, per germline. Trimming stripped 4 bases from V and 2 bases from J, with 12 bases between. The CDR3 contains 15 residues. The CDR3 here is CASSLDRVPYNEQFF. CDR3 coding DNA: TGCGCCAGCAGCCTCGACAGAGTTCCCTACAATGAGCAGTTCTTC.

The rearrangement links TRBV19 to TRBJ1-5, with D possibly matching TRBD1 (5 bases). Trimming removed 3 bases at V and 4 bases at J, with 10 bases between. CDR1 is LNHDA, CDR2 SQIVND, per germline (reference sequence). The CDR3 is 14 residues long. The CDR3, as DNA: TGTGCCAGTAGTATCGGCAGGGCTAATCAGCCCCAGCATTTT. This sequence encodes CASSIGRANQPQHF. Using reference TRBV19 and TRBJ1-5 for the parts outside the CDR3, the full variable domain is DGGITQSPKYLFRKEGQNVTLSCEQNLNHDAMYWYRQDPGQGLRLIYYSQIVNDFQKGDIAEGYSVSREKKESFPLTVTSAQKNPTAFYLCASSIGRANQPQHFGDGTRLSIL.

This chain connects TRBV27 to TRBJ2-2; 8 bases line up with TRBD2. V was pared by 5 bases and J by 0 bases, with 11 bases of the junction left unmatched. Germline loops: CDR1 MNHEY, CDR2 SMNVEV (reference sequence). The CDR3 is 18 residues long. The CDR3 sequence is CASSLYGGASSNTGELFF. As DNA, the CDR3 is TGTGCCAGCAGTCTTTACGGGGGGGCAAGCTCGAACACCGGGGAGCTGTTTTTT.

The chain carries TRBV9 and TRBJ1-4, with 10 bases aligning to TRBD1. J lost 6 bases, V lost 0 bases, and 2 bases had no gene match. CDR1 is SGDLS, CDR2 YYNGEE, per germline. This CDR3 region has 15 residues. The CDR3 protein is CASSVGGTGDEKLFF. The CDR3 bases are TGTGCCAGCAGCGTAGGAGGGACAGGGGATGAAAAACTGTTTTTT.

In its sample, this clone was seen a few times. This chain connects TRBV7-9 to TRBJ2-5; D is unclear. The germline V gene encodes CDR1 SEHNR and CDR2 FQNEAQ (reference sequence). V lost 5 bases and J lost 2, with 6 bases in between. CDR3 length: 12 amino acids. Written as DNA, the CDR3 is TGTGCCAGCAGCCCCACTCAAGAGACCCAGTACTTC. It specifies CASSPTQETQYF.

The genes are TRBV27 and TRBJ1-2, with 8 bases identical to TRBD1. The junction had 5 bases not matched to a gene; V was cut back by 0 bases and J by 8 bases. Germline CDR1 and CDR2: MNHEY and SMNVEV (reference sequence). The CDR3 is 14 amino acids. The CDR3 protein is CASSLSQGAWGYTF. In DNA, the CDR3 is TGTGCCAGCAGTTTATCGCAGGGGGCATGGGGCTACACCTTC.

This clone was counted once. The chain recombines TRBV7-9 with TRBJ1-6; no definite D call. Germline values: CDR1 SEHNR, CDR2 FQNEAQ (reference sequence). The ends were cut back, 0 bases at V and 5 bases at J, with 8 bases in the middle. The CDR3 consists of 15 residues. CDR3 loop: CASSLAGSNNSPLHF. The CDR3 nucleotides read TGTGCCAGCAGCTTAGCTGGATCTAATAATTCACCCCTCCACTTT.

J is TRBJ1-1 and V is TRBV18; no reliable D call. The V end was cut by 5 bases, the J end by 1 base, with 5 bases between. CDR1 and CDR2 (germline): KGHSH, LQKENI. The CDR3 is made up of 12 amino acids. The CDR3 loop reads CASSWGNTEAFF. DNA for the CDR3: TGTGCCAGCTCATGGGGGAACACTGAAGCTTTCTTT.